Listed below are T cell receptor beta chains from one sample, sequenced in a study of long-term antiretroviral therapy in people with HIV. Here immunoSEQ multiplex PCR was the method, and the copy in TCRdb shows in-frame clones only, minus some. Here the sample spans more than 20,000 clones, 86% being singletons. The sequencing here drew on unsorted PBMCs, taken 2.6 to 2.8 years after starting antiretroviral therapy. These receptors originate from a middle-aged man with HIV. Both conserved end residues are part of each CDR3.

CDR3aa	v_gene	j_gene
CASSLPETQYF	TRBV5-8	TRBJ2-5
CASSEVRGYTF	TRBV6-1	TRBJ1-2
CASSLRDFGSSSPLHF	TRBV5-6	TRBJ1-6
CASRNLASSYNEQFF	TRBV19	TRBJ2-1
CASSQLQRGGTIKDTQYF	TRBV14	TRBJ2-3
CASSQDRSTYNEQFF	TRBV4-1	TRBJ2-1
CASSPTGQYSRANVLTF	TRBV28	TRBJ2-6
CASSIEAFSSYEQYF	TRBV7-2	TRBJ2-7
CASSLMTGGRNTIYF	TRBV7-2	TRBJ1-3
CASSQGLEVYEQYF	TRBV4-3	TRBJ2-7
CASQPGTTKNIQYF	TRBV5-1	TRBJ2-4
CASSLAGSGNTIYF	TRBV7-6	TRBJ1-3
CASSNGDGPYSNQPQHF	TRBV5-8	TRBJ1-5
CASEGADTQYF	TRBV19	TRBJ2-3
CASSPGGGREGTGELFF	TRBV11-3	TRBJ2-2
CASSSLLTSRSYEQYF	TRBV6-5	TRBJ2-7
CASSPEISYEQYF	TRBV18	TRBJ2-7
CAWSVLGASGPFNHNEQFF	TRBV30	TRBJ2-1
CASSQDRPGELFF	TRBV4-3	TRBJ2-2
CASSEALGSGNTIYF	TRBV6-1	TRBJ1-3
CATSRDRTGNGYTF	TRBV15	TRBJ1-2
CASSLSEGSYEQYF	TRBV5-1	TRBJ2-7
CASSTPTSMGTEAFF	TRBV28	TRBJ1-1
CAWDGDNYGYTF	TRBV30	TRBJ1-2